This record covers a single TCR beta chain. Its target is unknown. The CDR3 is 12 residues long. V trimming: 6 bases; J trimming: 6 bases; junction bases outside the gene matches: 1. The V gene's germline CDR1 is MRHNA and CDR2 SNTAGT. These data are taken from a study of cytomegalovirus exposure and HLA in healthy donors. Study-wide findings and caveats: The study designated some 180 TCR beta chains cytomegalovirus-associated.

Donors came from a validation cohort of over a hundred subjects, distinct from the first 666-subject cohort. Sequenced by immunoSEQ multiplex PCR; TCRdb stores in-frame clones only, minus some. The repertoire consists of approximately 260,000 clones, with approximately 83% occurring once and the leading ten covering more than 0.8%. The sample consisted of PBMCs. The V call is TRBV6-4, the J call TRBJ2-2, with 7 bases fitting TRBD1. This clonotype was sampled from a woman aged 18-30 years in good health and CMV-seronegative. The CDR3: CASRTGSGELFF. In DNA form, the CDR3 reads TGTGCCAGCAGGACAGGGTCCGGGGAGCTGTTTTTT.